The clone carrying this T cell receptor (beta chain) has a handful of counts. Antigen unknown. The germline gives CDR1 SEHNR, CDR2 FQNEAQ (reference sequence). Unmatched junction bases numbered 6, after V lost 0 bases and J lost 6 bases. The CDR3 sequence is 16 residues long. The sample belongs to a study of shared clonotypes between healthy human individuals. General study findings and limits: Sorted-subset samples were not fully sequenced, rarefaction indicated.

The data were produced by immunoSEQ multiplex PCR, yet TCRdb's version contains in-frame clones alone and is incomplete. The sample lists approximately 340,000 clones; about 70% were seen once. The TCR originated in a man aged 25 to 40 in good health. This chain links TRBV7-9 with TRBJ2-1; 9 nucleotides align to TRBD1. The specimen was memory CD4+ T cells sorted from blood. Stated subset: CD45RA-negative fraction. In nucleotides, the CDR3 is TGTGCCAGCAGCTTAGCTATCCGGGACAGGGTCAATGAGCAGTTCTTC. Protein product: CASSLAIRDRVNEQFF.